The T cell receptor beta chain under discussion was sequenced for a study of blood T cell repertoires in COVID-19. Study-level information: Material from acute and convalescent COVID-19 was sourced from the United States, Italy and Spain. In each case, the material was cDNA or gDNA derived from T cells, B-cell-depleted T cells, or PBMCs.

Generated by immunoSEQ multiplex PCR, the TCRdb table keeps only in-frame clones and is missing some. The sample shows about 310,000 clones, roughly 87% of them seen only once. This CDR3 contains 13 residues. V lost 2 bases to trimming and J lost 4 bases, with 8 bases between them. Germline V gene data show CDR1 as MNHEY and CDR2 as SVGAGI. The sample comprised peripheral blood. The chain recombines TRBV6-5 with TRBJ1-1; TRBD1 is a possible D gene (5 bases). The receptor comes from a man aged 50-60 years with active or convalescent COVID-19. CDR3 region: CASSYGQITEAFF. In nucleotides, the CDR3 is TGTGCCAGCAGTTACGGACAAATCACTGAAGCTTTCTTT.